This TCR beta chain is from a study of monozygotic twins with cystic fibrosis. Study background: With about 15 PCR cycles, barcoded libraries came from about 3.2 micrograms of fragmented DNA.

TCRdb keeps only in-frame clones here, not all; method: immunoSEQ multiplex PCR. The profile covers tens of thousands of clones, with approximately 90% appearing a single time and roughly 0.3% taken by the ten largest. The sequence was collected from a girl aged 2 to 10 with cystic fibrosis. The sample comprised blood.

This CDR3 reads CSRGISYEQYF. The CDR3 coding sequence is TGCAGTCGGGGGATCTCCTACGAGCAGTACTTC. V usage is TRBV20-1 and J usage is TRBJ2-7; D possibly corresponds to TRBD2 (6 bases). The CDR3 totals 11 residues. The V gene lost 8 bases and the J gene lost 0 bases, with 8 bases spanning the gap. Germline CDR1 is DFQATT and CDR2 is SNEGSKA (reference sequence).